This T cell receptor beta chain was retrieved from a study of T-cell memory formation after mild COVID-19. This CDR3 has 14 residues. With 6 bases removed from V and 3 bases from J, the gap between germline ends came to 14 bases. One entry per CDR3 protein results from TCRdb running MiXCR on the 5' RACE reads. The sample lists about 560,000 distinct CDR3 sequences, approximately 15% occurring once. The chain links TRBV12-3 or TRBV12-4 to TRBJ1-1; D is unclear. Material for sequencing was PBMCs or a T cell subset sorted from them (not recorded which). The receptor was isolated from an adult woman who had mild COVID-19 (a few samples of this study predate the infection). Cell type and time point are not known. CDR3 amino acids: CASRPAGPYTEAFF. The DNA for the CDR3 is TGTGCCAGCAGACCTGCAGGACCGTACACTGAAGCTTTCTTT.